This entry lists 8 T cell receptor beta chains sequenced from one sample in a study of cytomegalovirus exposure and HLA in healthy donors. The PCR employed 60 Vbeta primers together with 13 Jbeta primers. Profiling relied on immunoSEQ multiplex PCR, and the TCRdb table lists in-frame clones only, not all of them. The profile shows roughly 250,000 clones, 80% to 90% of them singletons. Sequencing was carried out using PBMCs. The receptors were sampled from a middle-aged woman in good health and CMV-seropositive.

This clone occurred a few times. The gene calls are TRBV19 and TRBJ2-7, with 11 bases that match TRBD2. The germline gives CDR1 LNHDA, CDR2 SQIVND (reference sequence). This CDR3 region has 15 residues. The junction had 10 bases not matched to a gene; V was cut back by 6 bases and J by 6 bases. Written as DNA, the CDR3 is TGTGCCAGTAGCCCAGCACTAGCGGGAGTCGGCGAGCAGTACTTC. Its protein is CASSPALAGVGEQYF.

The CDR3 DNA reads TGTGCCAGCAGCTCGGTGGATCGGCTAGCGGGAGTTGGAGAGACCCAGTACTTC. This sequence encodes CASSSVDRLAGVGETQYF. The chain links TRBV5-6 to TRBJ2-5; 10 positions match TRBD2. The germline CDR1 and CDR2 sequences are SGHDT and YYEEEE. Trimming removed 3 bases from V and 4 bases from J; junction bases left unmatched: 15. The CDR3 covers 18 residues.

This sequence joins TRBV7-2 and TRBJ1-6; the D gene is possibly TRBD1 (5 bases). The CDR3 is 18 residues long. Germline assignment: CDR1 SGHTA and CDR2 FQGNSA. V was trimmed by 0 bases and J by 5 bases, leaving 17 bases between them. DNA for the CDR3: TGTGCCAGCAGCTTAGCCCCCCCAGGGCGTATAGATAATTCACCCCTCCACTTT. It encodes CASSLAPPGRIDNSPLHF. The variable domain in full, with the rest retrieved from reference TRBV7-2 and TRBJ1-6, is GAGVSQSPSNKVTEKGKDVELRCDPISGHTALYWYRQSLGQGLEFLIYFQGNSAPDKSGLPSDRFSAERTGGSVSTLTIQRTQQEDSAVYLCASSLAPPGRIDNSPLHFGNGTRLTVT.

This clone was detected only once. The chain carries TRBV28 and TRBJ2-5; 14 bases match TRBD2. Germline V CDR1 and CDR2: MDHEN, SYDVKM. CDR3 length equals 18 residues. J lost 4 bases, V lost 4 bases, and 11 bases had no gene match. The CDR3 loop reads CASSSGTSGSLALETQYF. CDR3 nucleotides: TGTGCCAGCAGTTCAGGGACTAGCGGGAGTCTCGCATTAGAGACCCAGTACTTC. The variable domain in full, completed from reference TRBV28 and TRBJ2-5, reads DVKVTQSSRYLVKRTGEKVFLECVQDMDHENMFWYRQDPGLGLRLIYFSYDVKMKEKGDIPEGYSVSREKKERFSLILESASTNQTSMYLCASSSGTSGSLALETQYFGPGTRLLVL.

The chain carries TRBV28 and TRBJ2-1, with no clear D. V shed 2 bases and J shed 10 bases, with 12 bases lying between them. Germline CDR1 is MDHEN and CDR2 is SYDVKM. The CDR3 has 13 residues. The CDR3 coding sequence is TGTGCCAGCAGTTTAGGCCTGGGCCCCGAGCAGTTCTTC. This encodes CASSLGLGPEQFF. The whole variable domain, remainder taken from reference TRBV28 and TRBJ2-1, is DVKVTQSSRYLVKRTGEKVFLECVQDMDHENMFWYRQDPGLGLRLIYFSYDVKMKEKGDIPEGYSVSREKKERFSLILESASTNQTSMYLCASSLGLGPEQFFGPGTRLTVL.

The chain joins TRBV19 to TRBJ1-2, with a tentative D call TRBD1 (6 bases). Trimming removed 6 bases at V and 4 bases at J, with 15 bases between. In germline, CDR1 is LNHDA, CDR2 SQIVND (reference sequence). The CDR3 is made up of 14 amino acids. CDR3 bases: TGTGCCAGTAGCTTACACCGGGACATCTATGGCTACACCTTC. Translation gives CASSLHRDIYGYTF.

This chain links TRBV25-1 with TRBJ1-4, with TRBD1 matching 10 bases. The CDR3 totals 13 residues. Germline CDR1 and CDR2: MGHDK and SYGVNS. J was trimmed by 8 bases and V by 7 bases; bases with no gene match: 4. In DNA, the CDR3 is TGTGCCAGCATCGGGACAGGGGAAGAAAAACTGTTTTTT. This encodes CASIGTGEEKLFF.

CDR3 amino acids: CASSYSMRNEQFF. In nucleotides, the CDR3 is TGTGCCAGCAGTTACTCGATGCGCAATGAGCAGTTCTTC. The chain links TRBV6-5 to TRBJ2-1, with no clear D. The V end lost 0 bases, the J end lost 6 bases, and 6 bases lay between the germline ends. Germline CDR1 and CDR2: MNHEY and SVGAGI. CDR3 length equals 13 residues.